This T cell receptor beta chain emerged from a study of blood T cell repertoires in COVID-19. Across the whole study: From T cells, B-cell-depleted T cells, or PBMCs came the material, which was cDNA or gDNA.

Sequenced by immunoSEQ multiplex PCR; TCRdb stores in-frame clones only, minus some. This table holds 100,000 to 150,000 clones, around 87% found once. The TCR was taken from a man aged 50 or older with active COVID-19. Material for sequencing was peripheral blood.

The CDR3 spells CASSSQGPTDTQYF. The CDR3, as DNA: TGTGCCAGCAGCTCCCAGGGGCCTACAGATACGCAGTATTTT. This sequence joins TRBV7-2 and TRBJ2-3; possible D gene TRBD1, 6 bases. CDR3 length: 14 residues. Per the germline V gene, CDR1 is SGHTA and CDR2 is FQGNSA. V lost 4 bases and J 3 bases, leaving 11 bases between the germline ends.